Sequencing of this T cell receptor (beta chain) was carried out in a study of T cell changes during pregnancy in multiple sclerosis. Profiling relied on immunoSEQ multiplex PCR, and the TCRdb table lists in-frame clones only, not all of them. The sample includes some 99,000 clones, around 90% of them seen just once. This CDR3 comprises 18 residues. Trimming pared 0 bases from V and 0 bases from J, leaving 19 bases between. Germline CDR1 and CDR2: SGHNT and YYREEE (reference sequence). This clone was counted only a few times. The clonotype comes from a female donor in good health, enrolled as a control in a pregnancy study. Here the sequenced sample was peripheral blood, taken after pregnancy. The chain carries TRBV5-4 and TRBJ2-7; D is perhaps TRBD2 (5 bases). CDR3: CASSLVPFGGSSSYEQYF. Written as DNA, the CDR3 is TGTGCCAGCAGCTTGGTCCCTTTTGGAGGAAGCAGCTCCTACGAGCAGTACTTC.